These T cell receptor beta chains were read from a single sample in a study of lymphopenia after photon versus proton radiotherapy. Method: immunoSEQ multiplex PCR; TCRdb's copy keeps in-frame clones and lacks some. The table has tens of thousands of clones, 87% seen once. Sequencing used peripheral blood, obtained from a patient treated with proton-based radiotherapy. These receptors were collected from a man older than 75 with esophageal cancer. Each CDR3 is given with its conserved first and last residue. D genes are given only for firm matches. Size is stated for part of the rows, as once, few or many counts, or as a class when the clone is expanded.

clone_size	v_call	j_call	d_call	cdr3_nt	cdr3_aa
NA	TRBV7-2	TRBJ2-7	TRBD1	TGTGCCAGCAGCCCACACTTACAGGGGCCGTACTACGAGCAGTACTTC	CASSPHLQGPYYEQYF
few	TRBV7-9	TRBJ2-2	NA	TGTGCCAGCAGCTTAGAGTACATGACAGTCACCGGGGAGCTGTTTTTT	CASSLEYMTVTGELFF
NA	TRBV15	TRBJ1-6	TRBD1	TGTGCCACCAGCCCTGGACAGGGTGGGTCACCCCTCCACTTT	CATSPGQGGSPLHF
NA	TRBV5-5	TRBJ2-7	TRBD2	TGTGCCAGCAGCTCCAGGACCCAGCGGGATGGGTACTTC	CASSSRTQRDGYF
NA	TRBV5-4	TRBJ2-1	TRBD2	TGTGCCAGCAGCTGGGGACTAGCGGAGTACAATGAGCAGTTCTTC	CASSWGLAEYNEQFF
NA	TRBV7-2	TRBJ2-7	NA	TGTGCCAGCAGCTTACTCCCCGAAACCTACGAGCAGTACTTC	CASSLLPETYEQYF
once	TRBV19	TRBJ2-7	TRBD1	TGTGCCAGTAGTAGGACAGGGAATCGCGAGCAGTACTTC	CASSRTGNREQYF
NA	TRBV7-2	TRBJ2-1	NA	TGTGCCAGCAGCCCCCTAGGGGGGAGCTACAATGAGCAGTTCTTC	CASSPLGGSYNEQFF
NA	TRBV5-1	TRBJ2-5	NA	TGCGCCAGCAGCTTGGGGTACCAAGAGACCCAGTACTTC	CASSLGYQETQYF
NA	TRBV7-6	TRBJ1-1	NA	TGTGCCAGCAGGATGGGGACCCTCTGGGGGAGGAACACTGAAGCTTTCTTT	CASRMGTLWGRNTEAFF
NA	TRBV7-2	TRBJ1-2	NA	TGTGCCAGCGCCCCGGCCGGGGCTAACTATGGCTACACCTTC	CASAPAGANYGYTF
NA	TRBV2	TRBJ2-7	TRBD1	TGTGCCAGCAGTGACGACGGGACAGGTGGCCTTCTCAGGCAGTACTTC	CASSDDGTGGLLRQYF
NA	TRBV19	TRBJ1-2	NA	TGTGCCACCCGCTGGGGAACGAATGGCTACACCTTC	CATRWGTNGYTF
NA	TRBV6-1	TRBJ2-3	NA	TGTGCCAGCAGGGTGGACTGGGCTAGCACAGATACGCAGTATTTT	CASRVDWASTDTQYF
NA	TRBV7-7	TRBJ2-2	NA	TGTGCCACCTTGCTTCCAGGAGGGGCCACCGGGGAGCTGTTTTTT	CATLLPGGATGELFF
once	TRBV4-3	TRBJ1-4	TRBD1	TGCGCCAGCAGCCAAGGGGGACAGCTTAATGAAAAACTGTTTTTT	CASSQGGQLNEKLFF
NA	TRBV2	TRBJ1-5	TRBD1	TGTGCCAGCAGCCCCCGGGGGGACAGCCTCAATCAGCCCCAGCATTTT	CASSPRGDSLNQPQHF
NA	TRBV7-9	TRBJ2-7	TRBD1	TGTGCCAGCAGCTCACGACAGGGGGACTACGAGCAGTACTTC	CASSSRQGDYEQYF
once	TRBV18	TRBJ2-5	NA	TGTGCCAGCTCACCAATAATCGGGGCTCAAGAGACCCAGTACTTC	CASSPIIGAQETQYF
NA	TRBV5-4	TRBJ1-1	NA	TGTGCCAGCAGCCTAGGTTTGAACACTGAAGCTTTCTTT	CASSLGLNTEAFF
NA	TRBV11-3	TRBJ2-5	NA	TGTGCCAGCAGCTTAGGCGGGGCCCAAGAGACCCAGTACTTC	CASSLGGAQETQYF
NA	TRBV5-8	TRBJ2-3	NA	TGTGCCAGCGTCTTCGGTTCCACAGATACGCAGTATTTT	CASVFGSTDTQYF
NA	TRBV9	TRBJ2-7	TRBD2	TGTGCCAGCAGCGTAGTCCGGGGGGGCCTAGTCGACGAGCAGTACTTC	CASSVVRGGLVDEQYF
NA	TRBV5-1	TRBJ2-7	NA	TGCGCCAGCAGCTTACCCGACGGATTCTGGGACGAGCAGTACTTC	CASSLPDGFWDEQYF
NA	TRBV7-2	TRBJ1-3	NA	TGTGCCAGCAGTCATTCAGGGAACTCTGGAAACACCATATATTTT	CASSHSGNSGNTIYF
NA	TRBV6-5	TRBJ2-3	NA	TGTGCCAGCAGGAAGACTAGGTGGCAGGCAGATACGCAGTATTTT	CASRKTRWQADTQYF
NA	TRBV18	TRBJ2-3	TRBD2	TGTGCCAGCTCACGCGCCGGGACTAGAAACACAGATACGCAGTATTTT	CASSRAGTRNTDTQYF
NA	TRBV30	TRBJ1-5	NA	TGTGCCTGGAGTACCTTGGGGGGGCTGAGCAATCAGCCCCAGCATTTT	CAWSTLGGLSNQPQHF
NA	TRBV5-8	TRBJ1-6	TRBD1	TGTGCCAGCAGCGGGGGGGACAGCCCCGTCCCCCTCCACTTT	CASSGGDSPVPLHF
NA	TRBV19	TRBJ1-1	NA	TGTGCCAGTAGTATCCCGGGCAGGGGGAACACTGAAGCTTTCTTT	CASSIPGRGNTEAFF
NA	TRBV5-8	TRBJ1-5	NA	TGTGCCAGCAGCTTCAGGAACAATCAGCCCCAGCATTTT	CASSFRNNQPQHF
NA	TRBV6-5	TRBJ2-7	TRBD1	TGTGCCAGCAGGTCCGGGACAGATTACGAGCAGTACTTC	CASRSGTDYEQYF
NA	TRBV9	TRBJ2-6	NA	TGTGCCAGCAGCGTCCAATCTGGGGCCAACGTCCTGACTTTC	CASSVQSGANVLTF
once	TRBV5-1	TRBJ2-1	TRBD2	TGCGCCAGCAGCTCCCTAGCGGGGGATTACAATGAGCAGTTCTTC	CASSSLAGDYNEQFF
NA	TRBV2	TRBJ1-2	NA	TGTGCCAGCAGTGAAGCGCTTCGGGGGCATGGCTATGGCTACACCTTC	CASSEALRGHGYGYTF
NA	TRBV11-1	TRBJ2-3	NA	TGTGCCAGCAGCTTAGGGACATACAGCACAGATACGCAGTATTTT	CASSLGTYSTDTQYF
once	TRBV4-1	TRBJ2-7	TRBD1	TGCGCCAGCAGCCAAGTAGGGACAGACGTTTCCGAGCAGTACTTC	CASSQVGTDVSEQYF
NA	TRBV6-5	TRBJ2-7	TRBD1	TGTGCCAGCAGTCGGAACCCGGGACAGGGGTACGAGCAGTACTTC	CASSRNPGQGYEQYF
NA	TRBV7-9	TRBJ2-7	NA	TGTGCCAGCAGCTCCGGAGGGAACTTCTACGAGCAGTACTTC	CASSSGGNFYEQYF
few	TRBV19	TRBJ1-5	NA	TGTGCCAGTAGTATAGGCGGGGGATCGAAGTTCAATCAGCCCCAGCATTTT	CASSIGGGSKFNQPQHF
NA	TRBV7-2	TRBJ2-7	TRBD2	TGTGCCAGCAGCTTAGTCCTAGCGGGGGGAACCGAGCAGTACTTC	CASSLVLAGGTEQYF
few	TRBV7-9	TRBJ2-1	TRBD2	TGTGCTTACGGGCTAGCGGTATACAATGAGCAGTTCTTC	CAYGLAVYNEQFF
NA	TRBV6-6	TRBJ2-7	NA	TGTGCCAGCAGTTACGGCTTACCGCGGGACTACGAGCAGTACTTC	CASSYGLPRDYEQYF
NA	TRBV4-2	TRBJ1-4	TRBD1	TGTGCCAGCAGCCAAGACGCGACAGGGGTGGATGAAAAACTGTTTTTT	CASSQDATGVDEKLFF
few	TRBV30	TRBJ2-3	TRBD2	TGTGCCTGGACAGCGGGGCACACAGATACGCAGTATTTT	CAWTAGHTDTQYF
NA	TRBV5-1	TRBJ2-1	TRBD1	TGCGCCAGCAGCCGACAGGGGCCCGAGGAAGGTGAGCAGTTCTTC	CASSRQGPEEGEQFF
NA	TRBV5-1	TRBJ2-2	NA	TGCGCCAGCGGTCCTGGTGGTGTCGGGGAGCTGTTTTTT	CASGPGGVGELFF
NA	TRBV4-1	TRBJ2-3	TRBD2	TGCGCCAGCAGCCAAGCTAGCGGGAGTTGGGATACGCAGTATTTT	CASSQASGSWDTQYF
NA	TRBV4-3	TRBJ2-2	TRBD1	TGCGCCAGCAGCCAAAGGACCCGGGACAGCCCTTCGAGGGAGCTGTTTTTT	CASSQRTRDSPSRELFF
NA	TRBV5-8	TRBJ2-1	TRBD1	TGTGCCAGCATCCCCGATTTCGGGACAGGTGGCAATGAGCAGTTCTTC	CASIPDFGTGGNEQFF
NA	TRBV6-5	TRBJ1-2	TRBD1	TGTGCCAGCAGTCCACCGGGACAGGGCTATGGCTACACCTTC	CASSPPGQGYGYTF
NA	TRBV7-8	TRBJ2-2	NA	TGTGCCAGCAGCTTTAGGGGGGGATCCGGGGAGCTGTTTTTT	CASSFRGGSGELFF
NA	TRBV5-5	TRBJ2-2	TRBD1	TGTGCCAGCAGCTACAGGGGGCCCGGGTGGCCCAACACCGGGGAGCTGTTTTTT	CASSYRGPGWPNTGELFF
NA	TRBV7-8	TRBJ2-6	NA	TGTGCCAGCAGCTTTGCAGGACGGGGAATTAGCTCTGGGGCCAACGTCCTGACTTTC	CASSFAGRGISSGANVLTF
once	TRBV7-6	TRBJ1-2	NA	TGTGCCAGCAGCTTCGCAGCAGGGGGCTACACCTTC	CASSFAAGGYTF
NA	TRBV20-1	TRBJ1-1	NA	TGCAGTGCTAGGAGGTTAGGTGAAGCTTTCTTT	CSARRLGEAFF
few	TRBV7-8	TRBJ2-7	NA	TGTGCCAGCAGCATCGGACGCCAGGTCGTCGAGCAGTACTTC	CASSIGRQVVEQYF